This entry lists 20 T cell receptor beta chains sequenced from one sample in a study of human T cells and chemical hapten exposure. The time point: patch test 1, 2 weeks after DPC sensitization. Treatment specified: therapeutic diphenylcyclopropenone sensitization with weekly scalp DPC. TCRdb independently ran MiXCR on the RACE reads; one entry per CDR3 protein. Seen here are approximately 400,000 distinct CDR3 sequences, 4% to 5.5% observed once, and the top ten hold under 3%. The specimen comprised whole blood, sampled in connection with sensitization to the hapten diphenylcyclopropenone (DPC). These receptors all come from a woman in her fifties or sixties with alopecia areata. Some clones in this sample may be carry-over from other donors' samples.

This clonotype was found many times. The genes are TRBV29-1 and TRBJ2-5, with 8 bases identical to TRBD1. In germline, CDR1 is SQVTM, CDR2 ANQGSEA. This CDR3 is built from 10 residues. The CDR3 region is CSGQGETQYF. The CDR3 DNA reads as TGCAGTGGACAGGGCGAGACCCAGTACTTC.

This clonotype turned up a few times. CDR3 nucleotide sequence: TGTGCCAGCATGACCCTCCCGGTAACTGAAGCTTTCTTT. Translation: CASMTLPVTEAFF. V and J are TRBV6-1 and TRBJ1-1, with D hard to call. Germline loops: CDR1 MNHNS, CDR2 SASEGT. This CDR3 region has 13 residues. Trimming pared 7 bases from V and 5 bases from J, leaving 14 bases between.

The rearrangement joins TRBV6-6 to TRBJ2-2, with D possibly matching TRBD1 (6 bases). Germline values: CDR1 MNHNY, CDR2 SVGAGI (reference sequence). The CDR3 has 15 residues. Trimming took 7 bases from V and 6 from J, leaving 18 bases between them. In DNA, the CDR3 is TGTGCCAGCATTGAAACAGGGATGCGCCCCGGGGAGCTGTTTTTT. Its translation is CASIETGMRPGELFF.

This clonotype was picked up many times. V gene TRBV28 combines with J gene TRBJ1-5; maybe TRBD1 (6 bases). This CDR3 has 14 residues. Germline V lookup: CDR1 MDHEN, CDR2 SYDVKM. The V and J ends lost 5 bases and 3 bases respectively, with 11 bases between them. The CDR3 here is CASSGGQFNQPQHF. DNA of the CDR3: TGTGCCAGCAGTGGGGGGCAGTTCAATCAGCCCCAGCATTTT.

In this sample, this clonotype turned up a few times. The chain combines TRBV5-1 with TRBJ2-5, with 8 nucleotides matching TRBD2. The CDR3 runs to 13 residues. The germline CDR1 and CDR2 sequences are SGHRS and YFSETQ. With 7 bases clipped from V and 0 bases from J, the junction kept 2 bases outside the gene matches. The CDR3 protein is CASGAGDQETQYF. The DNA for the CDR3 is TGCGCCAGCGGAGCGGGGGACCAAGAGACCCAGTACTTC.

This clonotype was recorded at least ten times. The chain couples TRBV4-1 to TRBJ2-4; TRBD1 is a possible D gene (6 bases). The germline gives CDR1 MGHRA, CDR2 YSYEKL. Deletions cut 2 bases from V and 1 base from J, with 12 bases between. CDR3 length: 16 residues. The CDR3 protein is CASSQPSTGAKNIQYF. DNA for the CDR3: TGCGCCAGCAGCCAACCATCCACAGGGGCCAAAAACATTCAGTACTTC.

This clonotype was seen many times. This chain uses TRBV3-1 with TRBJ1-3, with D unclear. The germline V and J ends were trimmed by 4 bases and 4 bases, with 11 bases remaining between them. CDR1 and CDR2 from the germline V gene are LGHDT and YNNKEL (reference sequence). The CDR3 length is 14 residues. The CDR3 region has the DNA TGTGCCAGCAGCCGCCTTCGAATCGGAAACACCATATATTTT. This sequence encodes CASSRLRIGNTIYF.

This clonotype was observed a single time. V usage is TRBV28 and J usage is TRBJ2-1; TRBD1 matches 7 bases. J gave up 8 bases and V 6 bases, and 10 bases lay outside the gene matches. The CDR3 length is 14 residues. Germline values: CDR1 MDHEN, CDR2 SYDVKM. The CDR3 bases are TGTGCCAGCAGCGACAGGGTCTACCCCCATGAGCAGTTCTTC. Protein sequence: CASSDRVYPHEQFF.

This clonotype occurred many times. The chain links TRBV5-1 to TRBJ2-3; TRBD1 agrees at 9 bases. V was pared by 4 bases and J by 5 bases, with 8 bases of the junction left unmatched. Looked up from germline, CDR1 is SGHRS and CDR2 is YFSETQ. The CDR3 is made up of 15 amino acids. Written as DNA, the CDR3 is TGCGCCAGCAGCCCATGGACAGGGGTGGGAGATACGCAGTATTTT. This gives the protein CASSPWTGVGDTQYF.

This clonotype has a handful of counts. The chain carries TRBV4-3 and TRBJ2-1; the D gene is possibly TRBD2 (6 bases). The CDR3 is 15 residues long. The V end lost 3 bases, the J end lost 5 bases, and 14 bases lay between the germline ends. Germline loops: CDR1 LGHNA, CDR2 YSLEER. The CDR3 sequence: CASSHAGLDDNEQFF. The CDR3 DNA reads as TGCGCCAGCAGCCACGCGGGACTGGACGACAATGAGCAGTTCTTC.

This clonotype was found a few times. The rearrangement joins TRBV5-4 to TRBJ1-4, with 9 nucleotides matching TRBD1. Trimming cost V 4 bases and J 0 bases; bases outside gene matches: 7. The CDR3 is 17 residues long. Per the germline V gene, CDR1 is SGHNT and CDR2 is YYREEE (reference sequence). This CDR3 is CASSPGTGPATNEKLFF. CDR3 nucleotides: TGTGCCAGCAGCCCGGGGACAGGGCCCGCAACTAATGAAAAACTGTTTTTT.

This clonotype appeared many times. This sequence joins TRBV6-2 or TRBV6-3 and TRBJ2-6, with D unclear. This CDR3 is built from 14 residues. The germline CDR1 and CDR2 sequences are MNHEY and SVGEGT. V lost 5 bases and J lost 4, with 9 bases in between. CDR3 DNA: TGTGCCAGCAGTCGGGCAGCAGGGGCCAACGTCCTGACTTTC. It translates to CASSRAAGANVLTF.

A note on this clonotype: Germline and junction disagree at one end, which may indicate a read error. The chain combines TRBV7-8 with TRBJ2-3; D is ambiguous. The germline V gene has CDR1 SGHVS and CDR2 FQNEAQ. The CDR3 is 13 residues long. The DNA of the CDR3 is TGTGCCAGCAGCTCGAGGAGATCAGATACGCAGTGTTTT. Protein sequence: CASSSRRSDTQCF. The variable domain in full, with the rest retrieved from reference TRBV7-8 and TRBJ2-3, is GAGVSQSPRYKVAKRGQDVALRCDPISGHVSLFWYQQALGQGPEFLTYFQNEAQLDKSGLPSDRFFAERPEGSVSTLKIQRTQQEDSAVYLCASSSRRSDTQCFGPGTRLTVL.

Concerning this clonotype: This sequence may be a read error, since a much larger clone differs from it by one base. The gene calls are TRBV24-1 and TRBJ2-5; D not certain. Germline-derived CDR1 and CDR2 are KGHDR and SFDVKD. The CDR3 has 11 residues. The CDR3 sequence: CPTRSGETQYF. CDR3 in DNA: TGTCCCACCAGGTCCGGGGAGACCCAGTACTTC.

The chain couples TRBV20-1 to TRBJ1-4; no clear D gene. V was cut by 1 base and J by 7 bases, with 7 bases left in between. Germline V CDR1 and CDR2: DFQATT, SNEGSKA (reference sequence). CDR3 length equals 12 residues. The CDR3 loop reads CSARAGSEKLFF. The CDR3 region has the DNA TGCAGTGCTAGAGCCGGGAGTGAAAAACTGTTTTTT.

The table lists this clonotype with a few counts. This chain links TRBV20-1 with TRBJ1-2; possible D gene TRBD1, 6 bases. The CDR3 is 14 residues long. The V end was cut by 3 bases, the J end by 2 bases, with 13 bases between. The germline V gene has CDR1 DFQATT and CDR2 SNEGSKA (reference sequence). The chain's CDR3 is CSARIGRGNYGYTF. The CDR3 DNA is TGCAGTGCTAGGATCGGCAGGGGAAACTATGGCTACACCTTC.

At least ten counts were recorded for this clonotype. The J gene is TRBJ2-1, the V gene TRBV23-1; the match to TRBD2 covers 14 bases. TRBV23-1 is identified as an open reading frame with a role that is uncertain. The CDR3 totals 17 residues. The V and J ends lost 0 bases and 8 bases, in that order; junction bases with no gene match: 6. The CDR3 sequence is CASSQSLGLAGGDEQFF. For the CDR3, the DNA is TGCGCCAGCAGTCAATCCCTCGGACTAGCGGGAGGAGATGAGCAGTTCTTC.

This clonotype was found many times. The chain carries TRBV15 and TRBJ2-7; possibly TRBD1 or TRBD2 for D (5 bases each). Trimming stripped 0 bases from V and 4 bases from J, with 7 bases between. Germline CDR1 is LNHNV and CDR2 is YYDKDF (reference sequence). The CDR3 is 13 residues long. The CDR3 DNA is TGTGCCACCAGCAGAGATGAGGGGTACGAGCAGTACTTC. Translation gives CATSRDEGYEQYF.

The chain couples TRBV28 to TRBJ2-7, with 7 bases matching TRBD1. Germline assignment: CDR1 MDHEN and CDR2 SYDVKM. The junction had 9 bases not matched to a gene; V was cut back by 3 bases and J by 7 bases. The CDR3 has 14 residues. In DNA form, the CDR3 reads TGTGCCAGCAGTTTCGCGACAGGGCCGGAAGAGCAGTACTTC. This encodes CASSFATGPEEQYF.

This clonotype appeared many times. The CDR3 reads CSVGARQGARHEQYF. CDR3 DNA: TGCAGCGTGGGGGCCCGACAGGGGGCGCGCCACGAGCAGTACTTC. The chain joins TRBV29-1 to TRBJ2-7, with 10 bases matching TRBD1. The CDR3 sequence is 15 residues long. Germline V CDR1 and CDR2: SQVTM, ANQGSEA. Germline trimming cut 6 bases from V and 5 bases from J; bases unmatched to any gene: 13.